The text below deals with one T cell receptor beta chain. The data derive from a study of graft-versus-host responses after intestinal transplantation. The repertoire was sequenced with immunoSEQ multiplex PCR; TCRdb's copy has only in-frame clones and lacks some. The data contain about 45,000 clones, around 90% of them singletons. The sample here was PBMCs, taken 524 days after transplant. The sequence was collected from a human patient who received an intestinal transplant, so some T cells may come from the graft donor.

The CDR3 region has the DNA TGTGCCAGCAGTTTCAGTATCTCCTACGAGCAGTACTTC. Residues: CASSFSISYEQYF. The genes are TRBV27 and TRBJ2-7; D unclear. The CDR3 extends over 13 amino acids. V shed 3 bases and J shed 0 bases, with 6 bases lying between them. The germline V gene encodes CDR1 MNHEY and CDR2 SMNVEV (reference sequence).